A selection of T cell receptor beta chains follows, all from one sample in a study of pediatric ulcerative colitis. Profiled with immunoSEQ multiplex PCR; TCRdb holds only in-frame clones, not every one. The sample consists of under 70,000 clones, about 90% of them appearing once. Source material: blood. The receptors derive from a boy aged 5 to 17 who was a control in a study of pediatric ulcerative colitis. Both conserved end residues are part of each CDR3. D genes are given only for firm matches. Part of the rows lack a size; the others show once, few, many or a class for expanded clones.

>TRBJ2-1|-|-|TRBV11-2
TGTGCCAGCAGCTTAAGTACTAACAATGAGCAGTTCTTC
CASSLSTNNEQFF
>TRBJ2-3|TRBD2|-|TRBV4-3
TGCGCCAGCAGCCAAGGCGGGGGGGCATCAGATACGCAGTATTTT
CASSQGGGASDTQYF
>TRBJ1-4|-|few|TRBV2
TGTGCCAGCAGGGGAGTAGTTAATGAAAAACTGTTTTTT
CASRGVVNEKLFF
>TRBJ2-2|-|-|TRBV7-9
TGTGCCAGCAGCTTAACACAAAACACCGGGGAGCTGTTTTTT
CASSLTQNTGELFF
>TRBJ1-1|TRBD1|-|TRBV5-1
TGCGCCAGCAGCTGGGGACAGGGAAACACTGAAGCTTTCTTT
CASSWGQGNTEAFF
>TRBJ2-7|TRBD2|-|TRBV4-1
TGCGCCAGCAGCCGGACTAGCGGTTACGAGCAGTACTTC
CASSRTSGYEQYF
>TRBJ1-3|-|once|TRBV14
TGTGCCAGCAGCCAAGTATCTAGTGGAAACACCATATATTTT
CASSQVSSGNTIYF
>TRBJ2-2|TRBD2|once|TRBV9
TGTGCCAGCAGCTTGGGGACTAGCGGGAGAGATCATGGGGAGCTGTTTTTT
CASSLGTSGRDHGELFF
>TRBJ1-2|TRBD1|-|TRBV6-5
TGTGCCAGCAGCTCATGGACAGGCTTCGGCTACACCTTC
CASSSWTGFGYTF
>TRBJ1-4|-|-|TRBV19
TGTGCCAGTACCAAACGGCGGGGAGCGGAGATTTATGAAAAACTGTTTTTT
CASTKRRGAEIYEKLFF
>TRBJ2-1|TRBD1|-|TRBV7-9
TGTGCCAGCAGCGGACAGGGTAGAGGAGACAATGAGCAGTTCTTC
CASSGQGRGDNEQFF
>TRBJ2-1|-|-|TRBV6-6
TGTGCCAGCAGGGCGGAGGGAAATGAGCAGTTCTTC
CASRAEGNEQFF
>TRBJ2-3|-|-|TRBV7-3
TGTGCCAGCAGCTCAGAAGCCGATACGCAGTATTTT
CASSSEADTQYF
>TRBJ2-1|-|few|TRBV5-1
TGCGCCAGCAGCTTTGAGGCAGGATCTCACAATGAGCAGTTCTTC
CASSFEAGSHNEQFF
>TRBJ2-7|TRBD1|-|TRBV28
TGTGCCAGCAGCCCGGACAGGGAGGCATACGAGCAGTACTTC
CASSPDREAYEQYF
>TRBJ2-1|-|-|TRBV6-4
TGTGCCAGCAGTGATTCACTACAGGGAAGCAATGAGCAGTTCTTC
CASSDSLQGSNEQFF
>TRBJ2-5|TRBD1|-|TRBV28
TGTGCCAGCAGTTTATCTTTGGGACAGAGAGAGACCCAGTACTTC
CASSLSLGQRETQYF
>TRBJ2-6|-|-|TRBV4-2
TGTGCCAGCAGCCAAGTTGGAAGTAACTCTGGGGCCAACGTCCTGACTTTC
CASSQVGSNSGANVLTF